The rows below give T cell receptor beta chains drawn from one sample of a study of CD8+CD57+ T cells in acquired aplastic anemia. TCRdb ran MiXCR on the reads and lists one entry per CDR3 protein. The sample yields approximately 220,000 distinct CDR3 sequences, 47% seen once. Material for sequencing was sorted CD4+, CD8+, or CD8+CD57+ T cells (not recorded which) from PBMCs. The receptors derive from a human donor with aplastic anemia. CDR3s include the opening cysteine and the closing phenylalanine or tryptophan. The D gene is left open where the match is weak. The listing skips clone size in some rows; elsewhere it reads once, few, many or a size class.

d_gene,v_gene,abundance,j_gene,CDR3nt,CDR3aa
NA,TRBV10-1,NA,TRBJ1-4,TGCGCCAGCAGTTACGAGGCAGGGGTCCATGAAAAACTGTTTTTT,CASSYEAGVHEKLFF
TRBD1,TRBV5-4,many,TRBJ2-7,TGTGCCAGCAGCCTGTCGAGAGGACAGGGGGTCGAGCAGTACTTC,CASSLSRGQGVEQYF
TRBD2,TRBV7-3,NA,TRBJ2-3,TGTGCCAGCAGCTTAGATAGCGGGGGGACAGATACGCAGTATTTT,CASSLDSGGTDTQYF
TRBD2,TRBV20-1,NA,TRBJ2-5,TGCAGTGCTAGAGACCCCTCGACTAGCGGGAGGAGGGGTCAAGAGACCCAGTACTTC,CSARDPSTSGRRGQETQYF
NA,TRBV20-1,NA,TRBJ1-2,TGCAGTGCTAGAGACCGGGGGGCTAGTGACTACACCTTC,CSARDRGASDYTF
NA,TRBV7-6,NA,TRBJ1-1,TGTGCCAGCAGCTTAACAGGACCCACTGAAGCTTTCTTT,CASSLTGPTEAFF
NA,TRBV6-2/TRBV6-3,NA,TRBJ1-1,TGTGCCAGCAGTTACCCTATGGGCCCGGCGGACGAAGCTCTCTTT,CASSYPMGPADEALF
TRBD2,TRBV10-2,NA,TRBJ2-1,TGCGCCAGCAGGTCTAGCGGGAGGACCAATGAGCAGTTCTTC,CASRSSGRTNEQFF
NA,TRBV14,NA,TRBJ2-3,TGTGCCACCCTAGAGGGGTCAGATACGCAGTATTTT,CATLEGSDTQYF
NA,TRBV19,NA,TRBJ1-6,TGTGCCAGTAGTATACCCCCGAACCCGAAGGGGCGTAATTCACCCTTCCACTTT,CASSIPPNPKGRNSPFHF
NA,TRBV15,many,TRBJ2-5,TGTGCCACCAGCAGGGGAATATCTACAGGGTTAGAAGAGACCCAGTACTTC,CATSRGISTGLEETQYF
TRBD1,TRBV7-2,NA,TRBJ2-7,TGTGCCAGCAGATCAGGGGGCAGTTCCTACGAGCAGTACTTC,CASRSGGSSYEQYF
NA,TRBV12-3/TRBV12-4,few,TRBJ1-2,TGTGCCAGCAGGCGAGGTTCTGGCTACACCTTC,CASRRGSGYTF
NA,TRBV2,NA,TRBJ1-1,TGTGCCAGCAGTGGGTCGGGCGGGAACACTGAAGCTTTCTTT,CASSGSGGNTEAFF
TRBD2,TRBV4-1,many,TRBJ2-7,TGCGCCAGCAGCCAAGTTGGCGGGGGGGGAGAGCAGTACTTC,CASSQVGGGGEQYF
TRBD2,TRBV7-7,NA,TRBJ2-7,TGTGCCAGTACCGATAGCGGGAGTCCCTACGAGCAGTACTTC,CASTDSGSPYEQYF
NA,TRBV6-6,few,TRBJ2-7,TGTGCCAGCAGTTACGAAAGTCGCCCCTACGAGCAGTACTTC,CASSYESRPYEQYF
NA,TRBV5-1,many,TRBJ1-1,TGCGCCAGCAGCTTGGATGGGGGCTCCGCCACTGAAGCTTTCTTT,CASSLDGGSATEAFF
TRBD2,TRBV29-1,NA,TRBJ2-3,TGCAGCGTTTTGGGACTAGCGGAAAAAATTAAGGACACAGATACGCAGTATTTT,CSVLGLAEKIKDTDTQYF
NA,TRBV5-1,NA,TRBJ1-1,TGCGCCAGCAGCTTGGTTAGTCGCGGGAACACTGAAGCTTTCTTT,CASSLVSRGNTEAFF
NA,TRBV5-4,NA,TRBJ2-2,TGTGCCAGCGCCATGCCGGGGAACACCGGGGAGCTGTTTTTT,CASAMPGNTGELFF
NA,TRBV7-6,NA,TRBJ2-1,TGTGCCAGCAGCTTAGAGAATTTCCTGGGCAATGAGCAGTTCTTC,CASSLENFLGNEQFF